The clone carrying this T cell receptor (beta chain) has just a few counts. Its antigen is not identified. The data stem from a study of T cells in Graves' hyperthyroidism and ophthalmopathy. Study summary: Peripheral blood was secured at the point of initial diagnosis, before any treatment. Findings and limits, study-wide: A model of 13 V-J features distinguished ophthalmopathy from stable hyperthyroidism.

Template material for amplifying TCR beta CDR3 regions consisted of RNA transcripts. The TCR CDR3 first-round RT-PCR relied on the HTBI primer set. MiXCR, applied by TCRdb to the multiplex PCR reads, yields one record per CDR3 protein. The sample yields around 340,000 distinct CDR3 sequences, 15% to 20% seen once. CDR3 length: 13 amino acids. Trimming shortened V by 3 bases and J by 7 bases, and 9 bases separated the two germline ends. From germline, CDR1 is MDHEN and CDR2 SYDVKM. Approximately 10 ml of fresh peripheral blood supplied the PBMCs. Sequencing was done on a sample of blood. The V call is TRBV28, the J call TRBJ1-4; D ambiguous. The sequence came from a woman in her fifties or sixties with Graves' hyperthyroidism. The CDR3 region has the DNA TGTGCCAGCAGTTTCGGCCGGGGTGAAAAACTGTTTTTT. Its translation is CASSFGRGEKLFF.